This entry features one T cell receptor beta chain sequence. Its target is unknown. Samples of blood were obtained at baseline, on cycle 4 day 1, and on cycle 7 day 1. The data were taken from a study of OX40 agonist ivuxolimab in advanced cancers. Whole-study context: Partial response was recorded in three patients: one hepatocellular carcinoma and two cutaneous melanoma cases.

Repertoires were generated with immunoSEQ multiplex PCR, while TCRdb's copy carries only in-frame clones and drops some. The data show 41,000 or so clones, more than 70% seen once. CDR3 length: 15 amino acids. The junction had 13 bases not matched to a gene; V was cut back by 4 bases and J by 7 bases. Germline CDR1 is SGHDT and CDR2 is YYEEEE. Findings of the study overall: Several nonresponders also turned out to have low normalized T-cell clonal expansion. CD8+ T cells were the subset that, on average, had more expanded clones than CD4+.

The starting material was CD4+ or CD8+ T cells sorted from blood, obtained in a trial of the OX40 agonist ivuxolimab. V and J are TRBV5-6 and TRBJ1-1; 7 positions agree with TRBD1. This TCR came from an adult with an advanced solid tumor such as melanoma, head and neck, liver or kidney cancer. The CDR3 here is CASSRQGQSNLEAFF. CDR3 DNA sequence: TGTGCCAGCAGCCGGCAGGGACAGTCCAACCTTGAAGCTTTCTTT.